This T cell receptor beta chain was documented in a study of T cell changes during pregnancy in multiple sclerosis. Data came from immunoSEQ multiplex PCR; TCRdb stores just in-frame clones and leaves some out. Of roughly 70,000 clones in the sample, about nine tenths were seen once. Germline-derived CDR1 and CDR2 are MNHEY and SVGAGI. This CDR3 comprises 15 residues. Trimming left V 9 bases short and J 0 bases short, with 14 bases between. Sequenced here: peripheral blood, sampled in the third trimester of pregnancy. The chain joins TRBV6-5 to TRBJ1-4, with D maybe TRBD1 (5 bases). The sequence was collected from a female donor with multiple sclerosis, enrolled in a pregnancy study. The CDR3 region is CASRRRDPTNEKLFF. In nucleotides, the CDR3 is TGTGCCAGTCGGCGGAGGGACCCAACTAATGAAAAACTGTTTTTT.